This is a list of T cell receptor beta chains from one sample in a study of cytomegalovirus exposure and HLA in healthy donors. Assay: immunoSEQ multiplex PCR; the TCRdb copy retains only in-frame clones and omits some. This table lists 150,000 to 250,000 clones. The sequencing sample was made of PBMCs. All receptors derive from a boy under 18 in good health and CMV-seronegative. Both conserved end residues are part of each CDR3. A D gene is named only where the DNA matches it firmly.

v_gene	j_gene	d_gene	CDR3aa	CDR3nt
TRBV30	TRBJ1-2	NA	CAWYEGSLFHGYTF	TGTGCCTGGTACGAGGGCTCATTGTTTCATGGCTACACCTTC
TRBV27	TRBJ2-1	TRBD2	CASRSWTSGHNEQFF	TGTGCCAGCAGGTCCTGGACTAGCGGCCACAATGAGCAGTTCTTC
TRBV5-8	TRBJ2-1	TRBD1	CASSQGANSGNEQFF	TGTGCCAGCAGCCAGGGGGCGAATTCTGGGAATGAGCAGTTCTTC
TRBV6-5	TRBJ1-1	NA	CASIPRGENEAFF	TGTGCCAGCATCCCCCGCGGGGAAAATGAAGCTTTCTTT
TRBV4-1	TRBJ2-7	NA	CASSQPSGGHNYEQYF	TGCGCCAGCAGCCAACCCTCTGGGGGACACAACTACGAGCAGTACTTC
TRBV7-3	TRBJ2-5	NA	CASSLGVRVGETQYF	TGTGCCAGCAGCTTAGGGGTCAGGGTAGGAGAGACCCAGTACTTC
TRBV7-6	TRBJ1-2	NA	CASSLTRGVRTF	TGTGCCAGCAGCTTAACCAGGGGCGTTAGGACCTTC
TRBV15	TRBJ1-2	TRBD1	CATSGGTGGDGYTF	TGTGCCACCAGCGGAGGGACAGGGGGCGACGGCTACACCTTC
TRBV11-2	TRBJ1-1	NA	CASSLGPGAEAFF	TGTGCCAGCAGCTTAGGTCCGGGTGCTGAAGCTTTCTTT
TRBV9	TRBJ1-2	NA	CASSAQGKGYTF	TGTGCCAGCAGCGCACAGGGAAAGGGCTACACCTTC
TRBV7-3	TRBJ2-1	NA	CASRPGTRSSYNEQFF	TGTGCCAGCAGACCCGGGACAAGGAGCTCCTACAATGAGCAGTTCTTC